Shown below are 20 T cell receptor beta chains from a single sample sequenced in a study of Graves' ophthalmopathy and Graves' hyperthyroidism. For repertoire sequencing, the TCR beta CDR3 regions were amplified from RNA transcripts. The workflow started with a first-round RT-PCR run with HTBI primers and then moved on to a second-round multiplex PCR. TCRdb called the multiplex PCR reads again in MiXCR, with one record for every CDR3 protein. Of roughly 500,000 distinct CDR3 sequences listed, 13% to 15% were seen once; the top ten hold roughly 10%. The sequenced material came from blood. The receptors derive from a woman aged 25 to 39 with Graves' ophthalmopathy.

This clonotype has a count of ten or more. The gene calls are TRBV7-9 and TRBJ1-6; D is undetermined. This CDR3 is 12 amino acids long. Germline V lookup: CDR1 SEHNR, CDR2 FQNEAQ (reference sequence). Trimming took off 0 bases at V and 7 bases at J, with 1 base between the two ends. The CDR3, as DNA: TGTGCCAGCAGCTTAGCAAATTCACCCCTCCACTTT. Translating it yields CASSLANSPLHF.

This clonotype was detected many times. The chain uses TRBV11-2 and TRBJ2-2, with 10 positions matching TRBD2. V trimming: 5 bases; J trimming: 2 bases; junction bases outside the gene matches: 11. CDR1 and CDR2 (germline): SGHAT, FQNNGV. The CDR3 covers 18 residues. The CDR3 DNA sequence: TGTGCCAGCAGCCCCCGAATAGCGGGAGGACCCAACACCGGGGAGCTGTTTTTT. This encodes CASSPRIAGGPNTGELFF.

This clonotype was found a few times. A read error is possible here, since a much larger clone lies one base away. V gene TRBV19 combines with J gene TRBJ1-2; D possibly corresponds to TRBD1 (6 bases). Deletions cut 5 bases from V and 7 bases from J, with 17 bases between. Germline V gene lookup returns CDR1 LNHDA and CDR2 SQIVND (reference sequence). This CDR3 has 14 residues. The CDR3 loop reads CASSSISGVRGYTF. The DNA for the CDR3 is TGTGCCAGTAGTTCGATCTCAGGGGTTCGTGGCTACACCTTC.

The chain's CDR3 is CASDRVGQNSPLHF. Here the CDR3 DNA reads TGTGCCAGCGACAGGGTGGGTCAAAATTCACCCCTCCACTTT. The chain has TRBV6-1 and TRBJ1-6, with 7 bases lining up with TRBD1. From germline, CDR1 is MNHNS and CDR2 SASEGT. The CDR3 is made up of 14 amino acids. V gave up 8 bases and J gave up 7 bases; unmatched junction bases: 8.

This clonotype came up many times. This chain connects TRBV27 to TRBJ1-1; D gene uncertain. CDR1 MNHEY and CDR2 SMNVEV come from the germline V gene (reference sequence). This CDR3 is built from 12 residues. V lost 5 bases, J lost 4 bases, and 8 bases lay in between. CDR3 protein: CASSRPGTEAFF. CDR3 sequence (DNA): TGTGCCAGCAGTCGTCCAGGCACTGAAGCTTTCTTT.

This clonotype has a count of ten or more. The CDR3 is CASSLTVLQEHLYEQYF. In DNA form, the CDR3 reads TGTGCCAGCAGTTTAACTGTACTACAAGAACACCTTTACGAGCAGTACTTC. The rearrangement joins TRBV28 to TRBJ2-7, with unresolved D. This CDR3 contains 17 residues. Germline V gene lookup returns CDR1 MDHEN and CDR2 SYDVKM. V lost 2 bases, J lost 4 bases, and 21 bases lay in between.

This clonotype was counted ten times or more. Since the CDR3 does not end with the conserved phenylalanine or tryptophan, this likely comes from a read error. The rearrangement links TRBV20-1 to TRBJ2-7; 7 nucleotides agree with TRBD2. The CDR3 has 13 amino acids. Germline V gene data show CDR1 as DFQATT and CDR2 as SNEGSKA (reference sequence). Trimming took 0 bases from V and 7 from J; bases not matched to a gene: 6. CDR3 in DNA: TGCAGTGCTAGAGATCAGGGAGGGTGGGAGCAGTACTTG. Encoded protein: CSARDQGGWEQYL.

This clonotype showed up many times. The chain employs TRBV19 and TRBJ2-2, with D hard to call. The CDR3 has 13 amino acids. Germline V gene data show CDR1 as LNHDA and CDR2 as SQIVND (reference sequence). V was pared by 6 bases and J by 6 bases, with 11 bases between. The CDR3 region is CASRWGSAGELFF. The CDR3 DNA sequence: TGTGCCAGTAGATGGGGAAGCGCCGGGGAGCTGTTTTTT.

This clonotype was picked up a small number of times. A much larger clone differs by one base, so this may be a read error. The rearrangement links TRBV19 to TRBJ2-2, with D possibly being TRBD1 or TRBD2 (5 bases each). Germline values: CDR1 LNHDA, CDR2 SQIVND (reference sequence). The CDR3 spans 16 residues. CDR3 protein: CAGSSRGPRTTGELFF. The CDR3 DNA is TGTGCCGGTAGTTCCCGGGGACCGAGGACTACCGGGGAGCTGTTTTTT.

This clonotype appeared many times. The rearrangement joins TRBV11-3 to TRBJ1-5; maybe TRBD1 (6 bases). The germline V and J ends were trimmed by 5 bases and 6 bases, with 11 bases remaining between them. This CDR3 is 13 amino acids long. CDR1 is SGHNT and CDR2 is YENEEA in the germline V gene. CDR3 amino acids: CASSGGQGQPQHF. The CDR3, as DNA: TGTGCCAGCAGCGGGGGGCAAGGTCAGCCCCAGCATTTT.

This clonotype was seen repeatedly, ten times or more. V and J are TRBV15 and TRBJ1-1, with D uncertain. The CDR3 loop spans 13 amino acids. The V gene's germline CDR1 is LNHNV and CDR2 YYDKDF (reference sequence). The V and J ends lost 1 base and 5 bases respectively, with 8 bases between them. The CDR3 region is CATSRGLGTEAFF. CDR3 DNA: TGTGCCACCAGCAGAGGTTTGGGAACTGAAGCTTTCTTT.

This clonotype appeared a few times. The CDR3 region has the DNA TGCGCCAGCAGCCCGGGACTAGTGATAGGCATTCAGTACTTC. This encodes CASSPGLVIGIQYF. The chain joins TRBV5-1 to TRBJ2-4; 8 positions agree with TRBD2. The CDR3 loop spans 14 amino acids. Germline V gene lookup returns CDR1 SGHRS and CDR2 YFSETQ. Trimming removed 4 bases from V and 9 bases from J; junction bases left unmatched: 9.

In the case of this clonotype: A read error may be the cause here, since a much bigger clone is one base away. This rearrangement joins TRBV7-9 to TRBJ2-5; D remains unclear. The germline gives CDR1 SEHNR, CDR2 FQNEAQ (reference sequence). The CDR3 is 13 residues long. Trimming removed 3 bases at V and 3 bases at J, with 8 bases between. The CDR3 reads CASSFTVEETQYF. CDR3 sequence (DNA): TGTGCCAGCAGCTTTACGGTTGAAGAGACCCAGTACTTC.

About this clonotype itself: Given a much more abundant clone one base away, this may be a read error. The chain joins TRBV11-1 to TRBJ1-1, with 7 positions matching TRBD1. Germline values: CDR1 SGHAT, CDR2 FQDESV (reference sequence). J gave up 2 bases and V 11 bases, and 11 bases lay outside the gene matches. The CDR3 loop spans 14 amino acids. CDR3 amino acids: CAATTGTANTEAFF. The CDR3 nucleotides are TGTGCCGCCACGACCGGGACAGCAAACACTGAAGCTTTCTTT.

The sample holds many counts of this clonotype. The chain uses TRBV19 and TRBJ1-1; TRBD1 matches at 7 bases. The germline V gene has CDR1 LNHDA and CDR2 SQIVND (reference sequence). The CDR3 consists of 16 residues. With V trimmed by 5 bases and J by 4 bases, 13 bases remained unmatched. The CDR3 bases are TGTGCCAGTAGTCACCTGCCCGGGAGGGGGCTCACTGAAGCTTTCTTT. This translates into CASSHLPGRGLTEAFF.

The sample holds many counts of this clonotype. The chain couples TRBV28 to TRBJ1-2, with D tentatively TRBD1 (6 bases). CDR3 length equals 14 residues. V was shortened by 3 bases and J by 4 bases, with 12 bases between the two germline ends. Germline V gene sequence: CDR1 MDHEN, CDR2 SYDVKM. The CDR3 loop is CASSFGQGLYGYTF. CDR3 coding DNA: TGTGCCAGCAGTTTCGGCCAGGGGCTCTATGGCTACACCTTC.

The chain recombines TRBV20-1 with TRBJ1-2; D not resolved. V was trimmed by 8 bases and J by 0 bases, leaving 7 bases between them. The CDR3 has 11 residues. The germline V gene has CDR1 DFQATT and CDR2 SNEGSKA (reference sequence). CDR3 loop: CSRWANYGYTF. The CDR3 DNA reads as TGCAGTAGATGGGCTAACTATGGCTACACCTTC.

This clonotype was counted many times. V gene TRBV27 combines with J gene TRBJ2-6; D uncertain. The CDR3 is 15 amino acids. Germline-derived CDR1 and CDR2 are MNHEY and SMNVEV (reference sequence). The V and J ends lost 5 bases and 0 bases respectively, with 8 bases between them. DNA of the CDR3: TGTGCCAGCAGTGTACGGCGCTCTGGGGCCAACGTCCTGACTTTC. It is translated as CASSVRRSGANVLTF.

This clonotype came up many times. This rearrangement joins TRBV20-1 to TRBJ1-2; a possible D gene is TRBD1 (5 bases). Germline V CDR1 and CDR2: DFQATT, SNEGSKA (reference sequence). CDR3 length: 14 amino acids. V was shortened by 1 base and J by 6 bases, with 15 bases between the two germline ends. DNA for the CDR3: TGCAGTGCTAGAGTATTGCGGGGGAAAGATGGCTACACCTTC. As protein: CSARVLRGKDGYTF.

V usage is TRBV29-1 and J usage is TRBJ1-2; tentative D call: TRBD1 (5 bases). The CDR3 is 15 amino acids. Per germline, CDR1 SQVTM and CDR2 ANQGSEA. V dropped 0 bases and J dropped 5 bases, with 16 bases sitting between them. CDR3 nucleotides: TGCAGCGTTGAAGAGTTGGGACCGATAGTGTATGGCTACACCTTC. As protein: CSVEELGPIVYGYTF.